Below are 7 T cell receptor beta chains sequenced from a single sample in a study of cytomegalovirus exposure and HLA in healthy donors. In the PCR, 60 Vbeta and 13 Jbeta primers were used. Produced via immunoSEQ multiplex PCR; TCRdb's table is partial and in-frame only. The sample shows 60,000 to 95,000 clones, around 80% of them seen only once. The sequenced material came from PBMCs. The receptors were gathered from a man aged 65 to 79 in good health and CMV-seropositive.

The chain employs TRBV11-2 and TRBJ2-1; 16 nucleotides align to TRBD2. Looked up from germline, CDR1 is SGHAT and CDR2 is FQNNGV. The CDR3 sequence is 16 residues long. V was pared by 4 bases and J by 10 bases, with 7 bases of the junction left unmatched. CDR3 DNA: TGTGCCAGCAGCTCGGGACTAGCGGGGGGGAAAGGGGAGCAGTTCTTC. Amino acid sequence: CASSSGLAGGKGEQFF.

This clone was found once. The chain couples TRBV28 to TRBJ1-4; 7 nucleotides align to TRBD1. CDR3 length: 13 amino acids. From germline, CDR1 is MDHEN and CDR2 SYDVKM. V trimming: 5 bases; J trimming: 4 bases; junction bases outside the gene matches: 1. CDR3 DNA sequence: TGTGCCAGCAGTCAGGGGGTTAATGAAAAACTGTTTTTT. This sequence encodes CASSQGVNEKLFF.

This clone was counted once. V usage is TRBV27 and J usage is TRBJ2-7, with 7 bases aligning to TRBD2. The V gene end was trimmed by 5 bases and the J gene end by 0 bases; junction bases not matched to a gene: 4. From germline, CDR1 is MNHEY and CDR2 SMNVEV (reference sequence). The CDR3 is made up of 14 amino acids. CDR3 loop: CASSARGDSYEQYF. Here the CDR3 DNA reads TGTGCCAGCAGTGCCCGGGGGGACTCCTACGAGCAGTACTTC.

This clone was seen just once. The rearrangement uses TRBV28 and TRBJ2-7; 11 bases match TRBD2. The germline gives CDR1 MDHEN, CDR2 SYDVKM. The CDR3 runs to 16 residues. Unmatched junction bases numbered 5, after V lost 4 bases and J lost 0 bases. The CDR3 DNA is TGTGCCAGCAGTTCGCCTACTAGCGGGAGCTCCTACGAGCAGTACTTC. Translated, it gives CASSSPTSGSSYEQYF.

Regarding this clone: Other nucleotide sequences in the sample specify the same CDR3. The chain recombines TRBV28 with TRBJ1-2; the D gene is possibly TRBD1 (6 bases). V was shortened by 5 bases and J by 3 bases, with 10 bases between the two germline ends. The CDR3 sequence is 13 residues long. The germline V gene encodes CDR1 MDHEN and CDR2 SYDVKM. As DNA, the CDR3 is TGTGCCAGCAGTCCTGGACAGTACTATGGCTACACCTTC. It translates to CASSPGQYYGYTF.

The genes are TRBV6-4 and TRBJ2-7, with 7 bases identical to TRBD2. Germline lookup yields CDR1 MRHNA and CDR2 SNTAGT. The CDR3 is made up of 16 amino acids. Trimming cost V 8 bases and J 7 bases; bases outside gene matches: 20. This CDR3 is CASPVSGRVRVREQYF. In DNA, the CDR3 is TGTGCCAGCCCAGTGTCGGGGAGGGTGAGGGTGCGGGAGCAGTACTTC.

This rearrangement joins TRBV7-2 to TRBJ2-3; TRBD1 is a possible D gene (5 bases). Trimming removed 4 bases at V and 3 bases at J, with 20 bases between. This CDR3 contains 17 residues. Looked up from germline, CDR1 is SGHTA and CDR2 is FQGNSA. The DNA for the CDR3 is TGTGCCAGCAGCTCGGCGGCCGGTTTGTACAGGACAGATACGCAGTATTTT. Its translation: CASSSAAGLYRTDTQYF.